These T cell receptor beta chains were read from a single sample in a study of T cell responses to AZD1222 COVID-19 vaccine. Sequencing used immunoSEQ multiplex PCR; TCRdb keeps in-frame clones, though not all of them. Of about 94,000 clones in the sample, roughly 90% are singletons; the top ten hold about 8.4%. The specimen was peripheral blood, collected on day 0 of AZD1222 vaccination. Receptors were obtained from an adult in good health. The CDR3 runs from the conserved cysteine through the conserved F or W. A D gene is named only where the DNA matches it firmly. Part of the rows lack a size; the others show once, few, many or a class for expanded clones.

clone_size j_call d_call v_call cdr3_nt cdr3_aa
NA TRBJ2-3 NA TRBV7-9 TGTGCCAGCAGCTTAGTTCGGGGCACAGATACGCAGTATTTT CASSLVRGTDTQYF
NA TRBJ2-6 NA TRBV18 TGTGCCAGCTCACCCGCGGTGTCCGGGGTTTTGTCTGGGGCCAACGTCCTGACTTTC CASSPAVSGVLSGANVLTF
NA TRBJ2-2 NA TRBV10-1 TGCGCCAGCAGTGAGATGGGACAAAACACCGGGGAGCTGTTTTTT CASSEMGQNTGELFF
NA TRBJ2-1 TRBD1 TRBV6-2/TRBV6-3 TGTGCCAGCAGTTCGCGACAGGGGTCCTACAATGAGCAGTTCTTC CASSSRQGSYNEQFF
NA TRBJ1-1 NA TRBV18 TGTGCCAGCTCACGTCTATCGGCTGAAGCTTTCTTT CASSRLSAEAFF
NA TRBJ2-7 TRBD1 TRBV28 TGTGCCAGCAGTTCAGTAGGGACAGGGTCCGAGCAGTACTTC CASSSVGTGSEQYF
NA TRBJ1-3 NA TRBV5-8 TGTGCCAGCAGGAGGAACAGGGCCACCTACTCTGGAAACACCATATATTTT CASRRNRATYSGNTIYF
NA TRBJ2-2 NA TRBV7-2 TGTGCCAGCAGCTTAGAAGTATATGGCACCGGGGAGCTGTTTTTT CASSLEVYGTGELFF
NA TRBJ1-2 NA TRBV7-2 TGTGCCAGCAGCCTAGTCAGTTATGGCTACACCTTC CASSLVSYGYTF
NA TRBJ1-2 NA TRBV27 TGTGCCACCCAGGCCGGGACATCGGACTATGGCTACACCTTC CATQAGTSDYGYTF
NA TRBJ2-2 NA TRBV7-2 TGTGCCAGCAGCCACTCCCCCCAGGGTGGGCTAACCGGGGAGCTGTTTTTT CASSHSPQGGLTGELFF
NA TRBJ1-1 TRBD1 TRBV19 TGTGCCACCCGGCCGACCGGGACAGGGGGCAAGAACACTGAAGCTTTCTTT CATRPTGTGGKNTEAFF
NA TRBJ1-5 NA TRBV19 TGTGCCACTAAGAGATCTCCGGCCAGGGCGGACAATCAGCCCCAGCATTTT CATKRSPARADNQPQHF
NA TRBJ2-7 NA TRBV4-3 TGCGCCAGCAGCCAAGAGAAGACGGGGATCGGCGAGCAGTACTTC CASSQEKTGIGEQYF
NA TRBJ2-7 TRBD1 TRBV7-6 TGTGCCAGCAGCTTAGGGGGACAGGGGGGACTAGACGAGCAGTACTTC CASSLGGQGGLDEQYF
NA TRBJ2-1 NA TRBV27 TGTGCCAGCAGCCTCGGGGGATACCGAAATGAGCAGTTCTTC CASSLGGYRNEQFF
NA TRBJ1-5 NA TRBV30 TGTGCCTGGTCGACAGGTTGGGATCAGCCCCAGCATTTT CAWSTGWDQPQHF
NA TRBJ2-7 NA TRBV5-8 TGTGCCAGCAGCCCGGCGGTGGCACAAGTCTACGAGCAGTACTTC CASSPAVAQVYEQYF
NA TRBJ2-1 TRBD2 TRBV9 TGTGCCAGCAGCTGGGGACTAGCGGGGGTGTACAATGAGCAGTTCTTC CASSWGLAGVYNEQFF
once TRBJ2-6 NA TRBV6-5 TGTGCCAGCATAGCGGTTACGGGCGGGGCCAACGTCCTGACTTTC CASIAVTGGANVLTF
NA TRBJ2-2 NA TRBV15 TGTGCCACCAGCACACGGATGGGGGTGAACACCGGGGAGCTGTTTTTT CATSTRMGVNTGELFF
NA TRBJ2-1 TRBD1 TRBV7-3 TGTGCCAGCAGCAACCGACAGGGCGAGCAGTTCTTC CASSNRQGEQFF
NA TRBJ2-3 NA TRBV24-1 TGTGCCACCAGTGATCCCGCTAGCACAGATACGCAGTATTTT CATSDPASTDTQYF
NA TRBJ2-7 TRBD2 TRBV11-2 TGTGCCAGCAGCTCGGGACTAGAATACGAGCAGTACTTC CASSSGLEYEQYF
NA TRBJ1-6 NA TRBV4-2 TGTGCCAGCAGCCCGGGCTTAGCAAATTCACCCCTCCACTTT CASSPGLANSPLHF